This T cell receptor (beta chain) was recovered during a study of blood T cell repertoires in COVID-19. Study-wide background: Sources were T cells, B-cell-depleted T cells, or PBMCs; the material itself was cDNA or gDNA.

Seattle patients were enrolled during active infection and followed longitudinally. Study processing details: Nucleated cell number was recorded as an estimate derived from reference gene primer amplification. The data were produced by immunoSEQ multiplex PCR, yet TCRdb's version contains in-frame clones alone and is incomplete. The V and J calls and clone size come from that table; D and trimming were worked out from the DNA. This sample has about 280,000 clones, with 88% found just once. A few counts support this clone. This CDR3 comprises 14 residues. The V gene end was trimmed by 4 bases and the J gene end by 4 bases; junction bases not matched to a gene: 7. Germline V gives CDR1 SNHLY, CDR2 FYNNEI.

This TCR derives from a woman between 25 and 40 years old with COVID-19, enrolled during active disease. The source material was peripheral blood. The genes are TRBV2 and TRBJ2-7; the match to TRBD1 covers 7 bases. The CDR3 DNA is TGTGCCAGCAGTGTCGGCAGGGGGTCTTACGAGCAGTACTTC. It codes for CASSVGRGSYEQYF.